This TCR beta chain comes out of a study of T cell repertoires in cytomegalovirus infection. This CDR3 is 14 amino acids long. Germline values: CDR1 MDHEN, CDR2 SYDVKM. V was clipped by 6 bases and J by 7 bases; unmatched bases: 6. Each CDR3 protein is one row after TCRdb ran MiXCR on the reads. This sample has some 200,000 distinct CDR3 sequences, with approximately 9.6% found just once. The sample was PBMCs. V gene TRBV28 combines with J gene TRBJ1-6; 7 bases match TRBD1. This TCR was sampled from a human donor in good health (CMV status not recorded). Some clones in this sample may be carry-over from other donors' samples. The CDR3, as DNA: TGTGCCAGCAGACCGACAGGGAACAATTCACCCCTCCACTTT. This encodes CASRPTGNNSPLHF.